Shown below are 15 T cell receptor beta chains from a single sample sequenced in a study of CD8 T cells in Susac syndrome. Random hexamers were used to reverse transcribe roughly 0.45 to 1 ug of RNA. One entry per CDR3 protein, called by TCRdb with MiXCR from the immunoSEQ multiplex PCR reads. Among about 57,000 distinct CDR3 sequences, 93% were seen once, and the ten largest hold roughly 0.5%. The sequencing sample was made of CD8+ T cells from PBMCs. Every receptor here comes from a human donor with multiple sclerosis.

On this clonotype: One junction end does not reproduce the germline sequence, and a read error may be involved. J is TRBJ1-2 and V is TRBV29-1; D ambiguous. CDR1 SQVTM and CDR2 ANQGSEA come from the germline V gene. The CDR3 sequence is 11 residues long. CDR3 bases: TGCAGCGTTAACATTAACTATGGCTACACTTTC. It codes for CSVNINYGYTF.

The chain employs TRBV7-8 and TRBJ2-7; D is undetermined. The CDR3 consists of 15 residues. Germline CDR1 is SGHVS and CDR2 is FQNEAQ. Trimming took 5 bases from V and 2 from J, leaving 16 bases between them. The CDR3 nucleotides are TGTGCCAGCAGCCCATTAGTTTGGGGTACCTACGAGCAGTACTTC. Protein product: CASSPLVWGTYEQYF.

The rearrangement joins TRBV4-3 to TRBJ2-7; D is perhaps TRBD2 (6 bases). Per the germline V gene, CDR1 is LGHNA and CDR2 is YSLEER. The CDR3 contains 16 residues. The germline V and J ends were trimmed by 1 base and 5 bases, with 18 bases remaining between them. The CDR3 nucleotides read TGCGCCAGCAGCCAAGTTCGCGGGGCCCTTGGGCACGAGCAGTACTTC. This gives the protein CASSQVRGALGHEQYF.

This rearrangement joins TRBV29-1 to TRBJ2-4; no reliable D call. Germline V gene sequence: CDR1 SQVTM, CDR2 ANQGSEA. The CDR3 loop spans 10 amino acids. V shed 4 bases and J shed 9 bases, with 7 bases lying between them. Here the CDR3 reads CSVGGGIQYF. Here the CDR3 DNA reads TGCAGCGTTGGAGGCGGCATTCAGTACTTC.

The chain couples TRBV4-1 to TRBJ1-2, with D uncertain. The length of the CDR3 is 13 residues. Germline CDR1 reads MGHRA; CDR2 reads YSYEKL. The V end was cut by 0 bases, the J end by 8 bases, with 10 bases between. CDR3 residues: CASSQERTRGYTF. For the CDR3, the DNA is TGCGCCAGCAGCCAAGAAAGGACTCGCGGCTACACCTTC.

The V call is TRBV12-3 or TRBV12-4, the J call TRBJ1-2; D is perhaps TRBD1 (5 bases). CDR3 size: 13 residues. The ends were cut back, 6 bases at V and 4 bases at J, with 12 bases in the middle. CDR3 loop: CASSRTTAYGYTF. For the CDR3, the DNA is TGTGCCAGCAGCAGGACGACAGCCTATGGCTACACCTTC.

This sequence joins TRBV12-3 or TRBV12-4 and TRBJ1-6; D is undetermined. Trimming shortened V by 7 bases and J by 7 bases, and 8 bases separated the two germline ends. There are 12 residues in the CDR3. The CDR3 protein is CASTSGNSPLHF. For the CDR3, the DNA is TGTGCCAGCACTTCTGGGAATTCACCCCTCCACTTT.

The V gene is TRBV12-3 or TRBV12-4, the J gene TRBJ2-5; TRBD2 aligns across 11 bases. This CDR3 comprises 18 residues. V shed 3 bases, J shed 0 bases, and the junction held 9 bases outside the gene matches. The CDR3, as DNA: TGTGCCAGCAGTTTGGTTCCTAGCGGGGGGCCTTACCAAGAGACCCAGTACTTC. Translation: CASSLVPSGGPYQETQYF.

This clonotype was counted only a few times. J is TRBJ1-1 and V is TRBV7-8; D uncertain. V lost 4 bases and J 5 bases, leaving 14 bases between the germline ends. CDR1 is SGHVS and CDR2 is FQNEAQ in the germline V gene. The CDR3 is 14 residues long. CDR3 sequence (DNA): TGTGCCAGCAGCTCAGGCGGGGTAGCTACTGAAGCTTTCTTT. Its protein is CASSSGGVATEAFF. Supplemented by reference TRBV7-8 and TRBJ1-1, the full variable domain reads GAGVSQSPRYKVAKRGQDVALRCDPISGHVSLFWYQQALGQGPEFLTYFQNEAQLDKSGLPSDRFFAERPEGSVSTLKIQRTQQEDSAVYLCASSSGGVATEAFFGQGTRLTVV.

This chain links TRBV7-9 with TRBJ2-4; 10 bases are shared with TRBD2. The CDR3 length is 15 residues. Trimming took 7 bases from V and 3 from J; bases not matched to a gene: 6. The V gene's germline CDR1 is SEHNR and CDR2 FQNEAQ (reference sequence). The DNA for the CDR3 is TGTGCCAGCACAGCGGGGGGGCCGATCAAAAACATTCAGTACTTC. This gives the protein CASTAGGPIKNIQYF. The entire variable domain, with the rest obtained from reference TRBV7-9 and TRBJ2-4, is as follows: DTGVSQNPRHKITKRGQNVTFRCDPISEHNRLYWYRQTLGQGPEFLTYFQNEAQLEKSRLLSDRFSAERPKGSFSTLEIQRTEQGDSAMYLCASTAGGPIKNIQYFGAGTRLSVL.

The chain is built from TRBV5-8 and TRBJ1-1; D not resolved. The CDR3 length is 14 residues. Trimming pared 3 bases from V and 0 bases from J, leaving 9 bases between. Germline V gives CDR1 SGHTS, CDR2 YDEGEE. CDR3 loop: CASSWTDLNTEAFF. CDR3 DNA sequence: TGTGCCAGCAGCTGGACGGACTTGAACACTGAAGCTTTCTTT.

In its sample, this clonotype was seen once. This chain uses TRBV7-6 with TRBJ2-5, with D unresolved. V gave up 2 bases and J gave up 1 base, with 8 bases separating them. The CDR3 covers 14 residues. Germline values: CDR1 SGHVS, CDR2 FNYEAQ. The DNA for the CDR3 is TGTGCCAGCAGCTTATGGGTAGCCCAAGAGACCCAGTACTTC. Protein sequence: CASSLWVAQETQYF.

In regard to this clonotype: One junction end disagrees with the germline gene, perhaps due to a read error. The CDR3 protein is CASSLGGGLDF. The CDR3 region has the DNA TGTGCCAGCAGCTTAGGAGGGGGCCTGGATTTT. The chain uses TRBV7-9 and TRBJ2-3; 7 nucleotides line up with TRBD1. This CDR3 has 11 amino acids. Germline V gene sequence: CDR1 SEHNR, CDR2 FQNEAQ (reference sequence).

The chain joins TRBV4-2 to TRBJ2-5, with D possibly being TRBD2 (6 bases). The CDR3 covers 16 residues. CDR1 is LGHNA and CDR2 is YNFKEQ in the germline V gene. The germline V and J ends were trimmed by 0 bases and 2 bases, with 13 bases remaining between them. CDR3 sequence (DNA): TGTGCCAGCAGCCAAGAGGCGGGGACCTTACAAGAGACCCAGTACTTC. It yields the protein CASSQEAGTLQETQYF.

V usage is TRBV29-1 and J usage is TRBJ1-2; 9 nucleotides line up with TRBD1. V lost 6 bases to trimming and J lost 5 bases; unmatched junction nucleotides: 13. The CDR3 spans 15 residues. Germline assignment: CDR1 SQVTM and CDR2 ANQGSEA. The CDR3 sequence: CSVRGQGNFLYGYTF. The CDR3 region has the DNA TGCAGCGTGAGGGGACAGGGAAATTTCCTATATGGCTACACCTTC.